This section outlines one T cell receptor beta chain sequence together with its context. Its specificity is unknown. Mismatch with germline at one junction end may stem from a read error. The data were taken from a study of blood T cells in healthy people across ages. Study-wide findings and caveats: In these data, TCR beta diversity tracked strongly with naive T cell percentage. No one knew whether donors had CMV, which possibly confounded expanded clonotype changes. PBMCs went unsorted, and a conclusive naive versus antigen-experienced comparison was therefore prevented.

Combining a sample-barcoded 5' primer with a J-beta primer mix, a second PCR ran for about 6 to 12 cycles. One entry per CDR3 protein results from TCRdb running MiXCR on the 5' RACE reads. The sample consists of 850,000 to 1,100,000 distinct CDR3 sequences, 30% to 40% of them appearing once. Isolation of PBMCs gave at least 6.5 million cells per sample. This CDR3 has 17 residues. The sequence was collected from a man aged 18 to 29 in good health. The specimen was blood. This rearrangement joins TRBV12-3 or TRBV12-4 to TRBJ2-6; the D gene is possibly TRBD1 (5 bases). CDR3 sequence: CASSPWGAISGADVLTF. The CDR3 DNA reads TGTGCCAGCAGTCCATGGGGTGCGATCTCTGGGGCCGACGTCCTGACTTTC.